The next 14 T cell receptor beta chains were all read from a single sample in a study of chemoradiotherapy in HPV16-positive cancers. TCRdb's copy holds only in-frame clones and misses some; the assay was immunoSEQ multiplex PCR. The table has 12,000 or so clones, 81% seen once; the top ten hold approximately 1%. Collection took place from a patient who underwent chemoradiotherapy. Receptors originate from a human donor with HPV-associated anogenital cancer.

CDR3 coding DNA: TGTGCCAGTAGTTTTACCTCAACCCGTGAGCAGTTCTTC. Its translation is CASSFTSTREQFF. The chain is built from TRBV19 and TRBJ2-1; D remains unclear. The CDR3 runs to 13 residues. Per the germline V gene, CDR1 is LNHDA and CDR2 is SQIVND (reference sequence). V was pared by 5 bases and J by 9 bases, with 14 bases between.

This clone showed up just once. The CDR3 spells CASSHAGTGLSGANVLTF. DNA for the CDR3: TGTGCCAGCAGCCATGCCGGGACAGGGCTCTCTGGGGCCAACGTCCTGACTTTC. The chain is built from TRBV13 and TRBJ2-6, with TRBD1 identical over 9 bases. Germline CDR1 reads PRHDT; CDR2 reads FYEKMQ (reference sequence). V lost 5 bases to trimming and J lost 0 bases; unmatched junction nucleotides: 8. CDR3 size: 18 residues.

The chain combines TRBV19 with TRBJ2-7; D not certain. The CDR3 is 13 amino acids. V dropped 4 bases and J dropped 2 bases, with 9 bases sitting between them. Germline CDR1 reads LNHDA; CDR2 reads SQIVND (reference sequence). CDR3 sequence (DNA): TGTGCCAGTAGTAGAAACAACCCCTACGAGCAGTACTTC. It codes for CASSRNNPYEQYF.

V usage is TRBV19 and J usage is TRBJ1-6; D is unclear. V lost 2 bases to trimming and J lost 9 bases, with 8 bases between them. Per germline, CDR1 LNHDA and CDR2 SQIVND (reference sequence). The CDR3 length is 13 residues. DNA of the CDR3: TGTGCCAGTAGTATAAAAGGGCGTTCACCCCTCCACTTT. It yields the protein CASSIKGRSPLHF.

The genes are TRBV4-1 and TRBJ2-1, with 9 bases that match TRBD1. With 4 bases clipped from V and 2 bases from J, the junction kept 12 bases outside the gene matches. This CDR3 region has 18 residues. Germline V CDR1 and CDR2: MGHRA, YSYEKL. CDR3 nucleotides: TGCGCCAGCAGCCCAGTGAGCGGCGGACAGGGGCCCTACAATGAGCAGTTCTTC. Amino acids: CASSPVSGGQGPYNEQFF.

The genes are TRBV7-3 and TRBJ1-5, with a possible D match to TRBD1 (6 bases). The CDR3 has 13 amino acids. The germline CDR1 and CDR2 sequences are SGHTA and FQGTGA. Trimming left V 11 bases short and J 1 base short, with 12 bases between. CDR3 in amino acids: CAGGAGSNQPQHF. The CDR3 DNA is TGTGCCGGGGGGGCGGGAAGCAATCAGCCCCAGCATTTT. Full variable domain (rest looked up from reference TRBV7-3 and TRBJ1-5): GAGVSQTPSNKVTEKGKYVELRCDPISGHTALYWYRQSLGQGPEFLIYFQGTGAADDSGLPNDRFFAVRPEGSVSTLKIQRTERGDSAVYLCAGGAGSNQPQHFGDGTRLSIL.

The genes are TRBV5-4 and TRBJ2-1; weak D call: TRBD1 (6 bases). The germline V and J ends were trimmed by 0 bases and 8 bases, with 15 bases remaining between them. The CDR3 totals 15 residues. From germline, CDR1 is SGHNT and CDR2 YYREEE (reference sequence). CDR3 amino acids: CASSLGPTGFYEQFF. The DNA for the CDR3 is TGTGCCAGCAGCTTGGGACCCACAGGGTTCTATGAGCAGTTCTTC.

This chain links TRBV15 with TRBJ2-7, with a possible D match to TRBD1 (5 bases). V lost 0 bases, J lost 3 bases, and 12 bases lay in between. CDR1 LNHNV and CDR2 YYDKDF come from the germline V gene (reference sequence). The CDR3 sequence is 15 residues long. In DNA, the CDR3 is TGTGCCACCAGCAGAGATATCGCAGGGAACTACGAGCAGTACTTC. Encoded protein: CATSRDIAGNYEQYF.

The gene calls are TRBV7-9 and TRBJ1-5; D is unclear. V was shortened by 3 bases and J by 5 bases, with 11 bases between the two germline ends. The CDR3 is made up of 14 amino acids. Germline assignment: CDR1 SEHNR and CDR2 FQNEAQ (reference sequence). CDR3 in DNA: TGTGCCAGCAGCTTCGGCACGGACGATCAGCCCCAGCATTTT. Amino acid sequence: CASSFGTDDQPQHF. Full variable domain (remainder filled in from reference TRBV7-9 and TRBJ1-5): DTGVSQNPRHKITKRGQNVTFRCDPISEHNRLYWYRQTLGQGPEFLTYFQNEAQLEKSRLLSDRFSAERPKGSFSTLEIQRTEQGDSAMYLCASSFGTDDQPQHFGDGTRLSIL.

V and J are TRBV9 and TRBJ2-1, with 8 bases aligning to TRBD1. The ends lost 4 bases at V and 7 bases at J; junction bases unmatched: 7. The CDR3 has 14 residues. Germline loops: CDR1 SGDLS, CDR2 YYNGEE. The CDR3 DNA sequence: TGTGCCAGCAGCCCCCGGACAGGGAGAAATGAGCAGTTCTTC. Protein sequence: CASSPRTGRNEQFF.

The rearrangement uses TRBV7-3 and TRBJ1-1; D unresolved. The germline V gene encodes CDR1 SGHTA and CDR2 FQGTGA. Trimming took 1 base from V and 1 from J, leaving 7 bases between them. The CDR3 length is 14 residues. The CDR3 here is CASSLMAGNTEAFF. DNA of the CDR3: TGTGCCAGCAGCTTAATGGCAGGGAACACTGAAGCTTTCTTT. The complete variable domain, with remaining parts taken from reference TRBV7-3 and TRBJ1-1, reads GAGVSQTPSNKVTEKGKYVELRCDPISGHTALYWYRQSLGQGPEFLIYFQGTGAADDSGLPNDRFFAVRPEGSVSTLKIQRTERGDSAVYLCASSLMAGNTEAFFGQGTRLTVV.

This sequence joins TRBV19 and TRBJ1-2; D remains unclear. V lost 6 bases, J lost 0 bases, and 8 bases lay in between. The CDR3 is 13 residues long. Per germline, CDR1 LNHDA and CDR2 SQIVND (reference sequence). CDR3 bases: TGTGCCAGTAGGAAAGACACTAACTATGGCTACACCTTC. Its protein product is CASRKDTNYGYTF.

This clone showed up just once. This chain joins TRBV10-1 and TRBJ2-3, with D possibly TRBD2 on 6 matching bases. Trimming took 7 bases from V and 4 from J, leaving 18 bases between them. CDR1 and CDR2 (germline): WNHNN, SYGVQD (reference sequence). The CDR3 runs to 15 residues. CDR3 in DNA: TGCGCCAGCATTGGGAGGTGGTCGTTTGCAGATACGCAGTATTTT. Translation gives CASIGRWSFADTQYF.

The V and J genes are TRBV5-5 and TRBJ2-3; 7 bases are a match to TRBD1. V was pared by 4 bases and J by 2 bases, with 13 bases of the junction left unmatched. This CDR3 region has 17 residues. CDR1 SGHKS and CDR2 YYEKEE come from the germline V gene (reference sequence). CDR3 coding DNA: TGTGCCAGCAGCCTATCACAGGGGTCCTACGCCACAGATACGCAGTATTTT. It codes for CASSLSQGSYATDTQYF. The full variable domain, in which reference TRBV5-5 and TRBJ2-3 provide the parts outside the CDR3, is DAGVTQSPTHLIKTRGQQVTLRCSPISGHKSVSWYQQVLGQGPQFIFQYYEKEERGRGNFPDRFSARQFPNYSSELNVNALLLGDSALYLCASSLSQGSYATDTQYFGPGTRLTVL.